This entry lists 11 T cell receptor beta chains sequenced from one sample in a study of shared clonotypes between healthy human individuals. Method: immunoSEQ multiplex PCR; TCRdb's copy keeps in-frame clones and lacks some. Altogether around 500,000 clones are present, around 80% being singletons, with the ten largest covering roughly 12%. The sequenced sample consisted of PBMCs. The source of these receptors is a middle-aged woman in good health. Some clones in this sample may be carry-over from other donors' samples.

This chain joins TRBV18 and TRBJ2-3; a possible D gene is TRBD1 (6 bases). Trimming took 3 bases from V and 0 from J, leaving 7 bases between them. The CDR3 runs to 14 residues. In germline, CDR1 is KGHSH, CDR2 LQKENI. The CDR3 reads CASSPGQSTDTQYF. The DNA of the CDR3 is TGTGCCAGCTCACCCGGACAGAGCACAGATACGCAGTATTTT.

A single count supports this clone. The genes are TRBV11-2 and TRBJ2-3, with 13 bases that match TRBD2. CDR1 is SGHAT and CDR2 is FQNNGV in the germline V gene. With V trimmed by 6 bases and J by 5 bases, 8 bases remained unmatched. This CDR3 is 16 amino acids long. The DNA of the CDR3 is TGTGCCAGCAGTCCCGGACTAGCGGGAGTGGTAGATACGCAGTATTTT. Protein: CASSPGLAGVVDTQYF.

V is TRBV11-2 and J is TRBJ2-2, with unresolved D. The CDR3 has 15 amino acids. Germline loops: CDR1 SGHAT, CDR2 FQNNGV. Trimming stripped 3 bases from V and 2 bases from J, with 10 bases between. The DNA of the CDR3 is TGTGCCAGCAGCTTTCACGTTCCAAACACCGGGGAGCTGTTTTTT. Protein product: CASSFHVPNTGELFF.

The chain is built from TRBV7-6 and TRBJ1-4; TRBD1 matches at 9 bases. V dropped 1 base and J dropped 8; count of bases not matched to a gene: 8. The V gene's germline CDR1 is SGHVS and CDR2 FNYEAQ. The CDR3 runs 16 residues. CDR3 coding DNA: TGTGCCAGCAGCTTAGTCCCACAGGGGGCGGGAGAAAAACTGTTTTTT. Translating gives CASSLVPQGAGEKLFF.

This chain connects TRBV7-9 to TRBJ1-2; 8 bases match TRBD1. CDR1 is SEHNR, CDR2 FQNEAQ, per germline (reference sequence). CDR3 length equals 13 residues. V shed 4 bases, J shed 8 bases, and the junction held 6 bases outside the gene matches. Here the CDR3 reads CASSSTGAEGYTF. In DNA, the CDR3 is TGTGCCAGCAGCTCGACAGGGGCGGAAGGCTACACCTTC.

The chain carries TRBV5-1 and TRBJ2-1; 8 bases are shared with TRBD1. After removal of 4 bases from V and 8 bases from J, the junction contained 14 bases not matched to a gene. There are 16 residues in the CDR3. Germline lookup yields CDR1 SGHRS and CDR2 YFSETQ. This chain's CDR3 is CASSLSRDRRLYEQFF. The CDR3 region has the DNA TGCGCCAGCAGCCTAAGCCGGGACAGGCGATTGTATGAGCAGTTCTTC.

V usage is TRBV28 and J usage is TRBJ2-1; the D is unclear. Germline CDR1 reads MDHEN; CDR2 reads SYDVKM. The CDR3 contains 11 residues. Trimming shortened V by 6 bases and J by 4 bases, and 4 bases separated the two germline ends. CDR3 loop: CASRAYNEQFF. As DNA, the CDR3 is TGTGCCAGCAGGGCTTACAATGAGCAGTTCTTC.

This clone was observed a handful of times. The chain carries TRBV25-1 and TRBJ2-2, with D perhaps matching TRBD2 (6 bases). V lost 9 bases and J lost 2, with 16 bases in between. The CDR3 is 15 residues long. In germline, CDR1 is MGHDK, CDR2 SYGVNS. CDR3 residues: CASRRGGQNTGELFF. The CDR3 coding sequence is TGTGCCAGTCGGCGGGGCGGGCAAAACACCGGGGAGCTGTTTTTT.

This clone was seen just once. The chain carries TRBV27 and TRBJ2-1, with D perhaps being TRBD1 or TRBD2 (5 bases each). The V gene lost 6 bases and the J gene lost 8 bases, with 26 bases spanning the gap. Germline V gene sequence: CDR1 MNHEY, CDR2 SMNVEV (reference sequence). This CDR3 contains 17 residues. CDR3 nucleotide sequence: TGTGCCAGCAGACACTTTTCGAGGGACCTCGTGGGGGATGAGCAGTTCTTC. It is translated as CASRHFSRDLVGDEQFF.

This clone has more than one count but fewer than ten. This chain uses TRBV19 with TRBJ2-1; D call uncertain. V lost 0 bases and J lost 0, with 12 bases in between. The CDR3 sequence is 17 residues long. The germline CDR1 and CDR2 sequences are LNHDA and SQIVND (reference sequence). The CDR3 DNA reads TGTGCCAGTAGTATAGATGTCCCCCAAAGCTCCTACAATGAGCAGTTCTTC. It encodes CASSIDVPQSSYNEQFF.

This rearrangement joins TRBV30 to TRBJ2-1, with 12 positions matching TRBD2. This CDR3 comprises 16 residues. The germline CDR1 and CDR2 sequences are GTSNPN and SVGIG (reference sequence). V was clipped by 2 bases and J by 0 bases; unmatched bases: 2. The CDR3 nucleotides are TGTGCCTGGAGTATGGGACTAGCGGGCTCCTACAATGAGCAGTTCTTC. Its protein product is CAWSMGLAGSYNEQFF.